This T cell receptor beta chain was sequenced during a study of regulatory T cells in long-lasting Graves disease. Concerning this clonotype itself: Its matching antigen is unknown. A single base separates this from a much larger clone, so it may be a read error.

This CDR3 is built from 14 residues. Germline CDR1 and CDR2: MNHEY and SVGEGT. The time point was: persistent/refractory GD, antithyroid drugs over 5 years with positive TRAb. With RNA extracted from PBMCs as input, the TCR library was made. Roughly 9.6-milliliter peripheral blood samples went into EDTA tubes. Study-level points and caveats: Gene preferences differed: TRBV28, TRBJ1-2, TRBJ2-5 in persistent cases. Graves' patients with persistent disease showed TCR diversity lower than patients newly diagnosed. Clonotypes that were public and shared totalled fewer than 3,500 in persistent patients versus about a thousand in new patients.

Relying on iRepertoire HTBI primers and Arm-PCR of CDR3 regions, the team built TCR beta libraries. TCRdb reprocessed the multiplex PCR reads with MiXCR, giving one entry per CDR3 protein. Seen here are 360,000 or so distinct CDR3 sequences, 20% to 25% observed once, and the top ten hold approximately 27%. Specimen: peripheral blood mononuclear cells (PBMCs), collected when the disease was refractory, from a patient treated with antithyroid drugs. This TCR was sampled from a woman aged 40 to 50 with Graves disease. The genes are TRBV6-2 or TRBV6-3 and TRBJ2-6; 8 bases match TRBD1. CDR3 sequence: CVSSFGRQGFVLTF. CDR3 nucleotides: TGTGTCAGCAGTTTTGGGAGACAGGGGTTCGTCCTGACTTTC.